Shown below are 10 T cell receptor beta chains from a single sample sequenced in a study of OX40 agonist ivuxolimab in advanced cancers. Libraries were made using the immunoSEQ multiplex PCR assay. Drawn from immuneACCESS, this table holds only the in-frame rearrangements with V and J called that TCRdb kept. Clones are partly lost; checked studies trace under half to an unresolved V gene and leave the rest unexplained. The sample profile shows some 18,000 clones; 84% of them were found once. Together, the top ten hold 12% to 15% of the sample. The input for sequencing was CD4+ or CD8+ T cells sorted from blood, taken in a trial of the OX40 agonist ivuxolimab. The receptor source for this set is an adult with an advanced solid tumor such as melanoma, head and neck, liver or kidney cancer.

V is TRBV6-5 and J is TRBJ1-5; D uncertain. The V gene's germline CDR1 is MNHEY and CDR2 SVGAGI. The CDR3 is 14 residues long. The germline V and J ends were trimmed by 8 bases and 0 bases, with 11 bases remaining between them. CDR3 sequence: CASLESHSNQPQHF. CDR3 DNA sequence: TGTGCCAGCCTTGAGAGTCATAGCAATCAGCCCCAGCATTTT.

The chain joins TRBV7-2 to TRBJ2-7; the match to TRBD1 covers 7 bases. Trimming took 1 base from V and 6 from J; bases not matched to a gene: 3. Looked up from germline, CDR1 is SGHTA and CDR2 is FQGNSA. The CDR3 has 13 amino acids. Here the CDR3 DNA reads TGTGCCAGCAGCTTAGGACAGGGCGTCGAGCAGTACTTC. The encoded protein is CASSLGQGVEQYF.

CDR3 sequence: CASSQDLPRVSNLPLHF. In DNA, the CDR3 is TGCGCCAGCAGCCAAGATTTACCCCGGGTCTCCAATCTCCCCCTCCACTTT. The chain links TRBV4-1 to TRBJ1-6; D uncertain. V lost 0 bases and J lost 13, with 22 bases in between. The CDR3 has 17 amino acids. CDR1 MGHRA and CDR2 YSYEKL come from the germline V gene.

This clone was found a few times. The V and J genes are TRBV6-5 and TRBJ2-7; no reliable D call. The CDR3 has 15 amino acids. V lost 0 bases and J 5 bases, leaving 14 bases between the germline ends. Germline CDR1 MNHEY, CDR2 SVGAGI. CDR3 DNA: TGTGCCAGCAGTTACTCTTACCACCAGGAACACGAGCAGTACTTC. This translates into CASSYSYHQEHEQYF.

The gene calls are TRBV9 and TRBJ2-1; 8 bases agree with TRBD2. Germline CDR1 and CDR2: SGDLS and YYNGEE. V lost 0 bases to trimming and J lost 4 bases; unmatched junction nucleotides: 3. The CDR3 length is 15 residues. The CDR3 DNA reads TGTGCCAGCAGCGTAGCATTAGCGGGGTACAATGAGCAGTTCTTC. It translates to CASSVALAGYNEQFF.

Only one count was recorded for this clone. V and J are TRBV13 and TRBJ1-1; D gene ambiguous. The CDR3 is 15 amino acids. The V and J ends lost 5 bases and 1 base respectively, with 14 bases between them. Germline V lookup: CDR1 PRHDT, CDR2 FYEKMQ (reference sequence). CDR3 nucleotide sequence: TGTGCCAGCAGCCCCCCTGGCTGGGGGAACACTGAAGCTTTCTTT. This sequence encodes CASSPPGWGNTEAFF.

The CDR3 sequence: CASSQDTGGWYGYTF. CDR3 bases: TGTGCCAGCAGCCAGGACACTGGTGGTTGGTATGGCTACACCTTC. This chain joins TRBV7-6 and TRBJ1-2; D is perhaps TRBD1 (5 bases). Germline V lookup: CDR1 SGHVS, CDR2 FNYEAQ. This CDR3 comprises 15 residues. V gave up 5 bases and J gave up 5 bases, with 18 bases separating them.

J is TRBJ2-7 and V is TRBV19; tentative D call: TRBD1 (5 bases). The V gene's germline CDR1 is LNHDA and CDR2 SQIVND (reference sequence). CDR3 length: 14 residues. Trimming took off 5 bases at V and 6 bases at J, with 17 bases between the two ends. The CDR3 loop is CASSGPGPNSEQYF. In DNA, the CDR3 is TGTGCCAGTAGTGGGCCAGGGCCCAACTCCGAGCAGTACTTC.

This clone has just a few counts. The V call is TRBV5-1, the J call TRBJ1-2; D is unclear. Germline CDR1 and CDR2: SGHRS and YFSETQ. The V gene lost 4 bases and the J gene lost 7 bases, with 14 bases spanning the gap. The CDR3 runs to 13 residues. CDR3 sequence (DNA): TGCGCCAGCAGCCTCGAGGCCCTCGGTGGCTACACCTTC. Translated: CASSLEALGGYTF.

This sequence joins TRBV18 and TRBJ2-5; 7 bases line up with TRBD1. Unmatched junction bases numbered 12, after V lost 6 bases and J lost 5 bases. The germline CDR1 and CDR2 sequences are KGHSH and LQKENI. The CDR3 has 15 residues. The CDR3 reads CASSPDRARRETQYF. CDR3 sequence (DNA): TGTGCCAGCTCTCCCGACAGGGCGCGGAGGGAGACCCAGTACTTC.